This is a list of T cell receptor beta chains from one sample in a study of cytomegalovirus exposure and HLA in healthy donors. Profiling relied on immunoSEQ multiplex PCR, and the TCRdb table lists in-frame clones only, not all of them. The sample yields over 150,000 clones, around 75% seen once. Input material: PBMCs. These TCRs come from a male donor in good health and CMV-seronegative. The CDR3 runs from the conserved cysteine through the conserved F or W. A D gene is named only where the DNA matches it firmly. The listing skips clone size in some rows; elsewhere it reads once, few, many or a size class.

d_call | clone_size | j_call | v_call | cdr3_aa | cdr3_nt
- | - | TRBJ2-2 | TRBV4-2 | CASSHQYRVSGELFF | TGTGCCAGCAGCCACCAGTATCGGGTCAGCGGGGAGCTGTTTTTT
- | - | TRBJ2-7 | TRBV9 | CASSPGGNSYEQYF | TGTGCCAGCAGCCCGGGTGGAAACTCCTACGAGCAGTACTTC
- | - | TRBJ2-7 | TRBV18 | CASSPPAGGSYEQYF | TGTGCCAGCTCACCACCGGCAGGTGGTTCCTACGAGCAGTACTTC
TRBD2 | - | TRBJ2-1 | TRBV2 | CASSPTSGGPSSYNEQFF | TGTGCCAGCAGTCCGACTAGCGGGGGCCCTAGCTCCTACAATGAGCAGTTCTTC
- | - | TRBJ1-1 | TRBV10-1 | CASSATPDTEAFF | TGCGCCAGCAGTGCGACACCCGACACTGAAGCTTTCTTT
TRBD1 | - | TRBJ1-4 | TRBV10-3 | CATRKTGEVGEKLFF | TGTGCCACTAGAAAAACAGGGGAGGTGGGTGAAAAACTGTTTTTT
TRBD2 | - | TRBJ2-3 | TRBV2 | CASPGGGNTQYF | TGTGCCAGCCCCGGGGGGGGAAATACGCAGTATTTT
- | few | TRBJ1-5 | TRBV27 | CASSLPGGNQPQHF | TGTGCCAGCAGTTTACCGGGGGGGAATCAGCCCCAGCATTTT
- | few | TRBJ1-1 | TRBV5-1 | CASSLGDWNTEAFF | TGCGCCAGCAGCTTGGGAGATTGGAACACTGAAGCTTTCTTT
- | - | TRBJ1-5 | TRBV6-5 | CASSYSPPGSNQPQHF | TGTGCCAGCAGTTACTCTCCGCCGGGGAGCAATCAGCCCCAGCATTTT
TRBD1 | few | TRBJ2-2 | TRBV18 | CASSPERGPGELFF | TGTGCCAGCTCACCTGAGAGGGGGCCCGGGGAGCTGTTTTTT
TRBD1 | - | TRBJ2-3 | TRBV5-1 | CASSTGQGVSGDTQYF | TGCGCCAGCAGCACGGGACAGGGGGTCTCCGGAGATACGCAGTATTTT
TRBD1 | once | TRBJ1-2 | TRBV6-1 | CASSRGTGGYGYTF | TGTGCCAGCAGCAGGGGGACAGGGGGCTATGGCTACACCTTC
- | - | TRBJ2-7 | TRBV19 | CAVAGPYEQYF | TGTGCCGTGGCAGGGCCCTACGAGCAGTACTTC
TRBD1 | - | TRBJ2-7 | TRBV10-1 | CASGTVPYEQYF | TGCGCCAGCGGGACAGTTCCCTACGAGCAGTACTTC
TRBD1 | - | TRBJ1-4 | TRBV4-3 | CASSRNRGSNEKLFF | TGCGCCAGCAGCCGAAACAGGGGGTCTAATGAAAAACTGTTTTTT
- | once | TRBJ2-7 | TRBV5-4 | CASRPEASSYEQYF | TGTGCCAGCAGGCCCGAGGCTAGCTCCTACGAGCAGTACTTC
TRBD2 | - | TRBJ2-1 | TRBV7-6 | CASIELAGGNSYNEQFF | TGTGCCAGCATAGAGCTAGCGGGGGGCAACTCCTACAATGAGCAGTTCTTC